This T cell receptor (beta chain) was observed in a study of read filtering for tumor transcriptome and immune sequencing. Study summary: The cohort had about 16 men and over twelve women aged about 47 to 80, mean roughly 66 years. Per sample, TCR-region reads ranged about 4 to 10.27 million by IR-seq, roughly 80 to 1,300 by RNA-seq. The study, taken as a whole, reports: This fraction held mixed bone marrow immune cells after CD138-negative sorting.

V was shortened by 5 bases and J by 6 bases, with 17 bases between the two germline ends. This CDR3 contains 14 residues. The germline CDR1 and CDR2 sequences are SGHAT and FQNNGV. This clonotype was detected many times. Its antigen is not identified. Molecular barcoded adaptors covering alpha/delta and beta/gamma chains were used on around 400 ng RNA. MiXCR, run by TCRdb on the reads, gives a single entry per CDR3 protein. The sample comprises about 57,000 distinct CDR3 sequences, around a fifth of which are singletons, and about a sixth rests with the top ten. The sequenced sample was a population of CD138-negative cells sorted from bone marrow. The receptor was isolated from a donor at least 40 years old with multiple myeloma. The chain uses TRBV11-2 and TRBJ2-7; TRBD1 or TRBD2 may be the D gene (5 bases each). The CDR3 DNA reads as TGTGCCAGCAGCCCCGGGACCCTTCGGGGCGAGCAGTACTTC. Translating it yields CASSPGTLRGEQYF.